The 7 T cell receptor beta chains reported below all come from one sample, sequenced in a study of T cell responses to AZD1222 COVID-19 vaccine (dated by TCRdb to the early 2020s). Libraries came from the immunoSEQ multiplex PCR assay. Here the immuneACCESS table is served through TCRdb, limited to in-frame sequences with V and J called. Missing clones are a known gap in these copies; in checked studies unresolved V genes cover under half, and the rest lacks a known reason. The sample table contains roughly 170,000 clones; only one count was recorded for 85% to 90% of them. Of the sample, 0.49% is held by the ten largest clones. The time point label here, explained by the study, means: baseline before first vaccination. Sequences were derived from peripheral blood, sampled on day 0 of AZD1222 vaccination. The receptors come from an adult in good health.

This clone was seen a single time. The chain is built from TRBV27 and TRBJ1-6, with D uncertain. Trimming shortened V by 3 bases and J by 4 bases, and 10 bases separated the two germline ends. The CDR3 spans 15 residues. Germline values: CDR1 MNHEY, CDR2 SMNVEV (reference sequence). CDR3 coding DNA: TGTGCCAGCAGTTTCGGGTGGAGTTATAATTCACCCCTCCACTTT. This codes for CASSFGWSYNSPLHF.

The genes are TRBV30 and TRBJ2-1; D is undetermined. The CDR3 has 13 residues. Germline assignment: CDR1 GTSNPN and CDR2 SVGIG (reference sequence). Trimming cost V 6 bases and J 2 bases, with 11 bases left between them. CDR3 loop: CACRTATYNEQFF. CDR3 sequence (DNA): TGTGCCTGCCGGACCGCGACCTACAATGAGCAGTTCTTC. Full variable domain (rest looked up from reference TRBV30 and TRBJ2-1): SQTIHQWPATLVQPVGSPLSLECTVEGTSNPNLYWYRQAAGRGLQLLFYSVGIGQISSEVPQNLSASRPQDRQFILSSKKLLLSDSGFYLCACRTATYNEQFFGPGTRLTVL.

The chain couples TRBV7-6 to TRBJ1-2; 8 bases fit TRBD1. The V gene end was trimmed by 5 bases and the J gene end by 6 bases; junction bases not matched to a gene: 14. The germline CDR1 and CDR2 sequences are SGHVS and FNYEAQ. CDR3 length: 16 amino acids. CDR3 in DNA: TGTGCCAGCAGCCCCGCCGCCCGGGCAGGGGGCAATGGCTACACCTTC. It translates to CASSPAARAGGNGYTF.

The rearrangement uses TRBV19 and TRBJ1-2; D uncertain. Germline V gives CDR1 LNHDA, CDR2 SQIVND (reference sequence). The CDR3 runs to 14 residues. The ends were cut back, 1 base at V and 4 bases at J, with 10 bases in the middle. CDR3 sequence reads: CASSIVGTSYGYTF. The CDR3 DNA reads TGTGCCAGTAGTATAGTGGGCACAAGCTATGGCTACACCTTC.

In this sample, this clone turned up once. The V call is TRBV5-6, the J call TRBJ1-3, with 8 positions matching TRBD1. Germline CDR1 reads SGHDT; CDR2 reads YYEEEE. The length of the CDR3 is 16 residues. The junction had 6 bases not matched to a gene; V was cut back by 0 bases and J by 4 bases. The CDR3 DNA follows: TGTGCCAGCAGCTTGGAATCCGGGACAGGAGGAAACACCATATATTTT. This translates into CASSLESGTGGNTIYF.

This chain uses TRBV11-3 with TRBJ2-3; tentatively, D is TRBD1 (7 bases). The CDR3 totals 16 residues. The V end lost 2 bases, the J end lost 2 bases, and 14 bases lay between the germline ends. The V gene's germline CDR1 is SGHNT and CDR2 YENEEA. CDR3 protein: CASSLKTGTYTDTQYF. The CDR3 DNA reads as TGTGCCAGCAGCTTAAAGACAGGGACTTACACAGATACGCAGTATTTT. Complete variable domain (other parts from reference TRBV11-3 and TRBJ2-3): EAGVVQSPRYKIIEKKQPVAFWCNPISGHNTLYWYLQNLGQGPELLIRYENEEAVDDSQLPKDRFSAERLKGVDSTLKIQPAELGDSAVYLCASSLKTGTYTDTQYFGPGTRLTVL.

The chain uses TRBV18 and TRBJ2-5, with D maybe TRBD2 (6 bases). V lost 5 bases and J lost 5, with 6 bases in between. Germline CDR1 and CDR2: KGHSH and LQKENI. The CDR3 length is 11 residues. The CDR3 region is CASSSGETQYF. Written as DNA, the CDR3 is TGTGCCAGCTCAAGCGGGGAGACCCAGTACTTC. The complete variable domain, with remaining parts taken from reference TRBV18 and TRBJ2-5, reads NAGVMQNPRHLVRRRGQEARLRCSPMKGHSHVYWYRQLPEEGLKFMVYLQKENIIDESGMPKERFSAEFPKEGPSILRIQQVVRGDSAAYFCASSSGETQYFGPGTRLLVL.